The sample holds many counts of the clone carrying this TCR beta chain. This entry comes from a study of neurological immune-mediated disorders. The unsorted libraries originated from 2 million PBMCs kept at -80 C. Germline V gene lookup returns CDR1 SGHDT and CDR2 YYEEEE. After removal of 5 bases from V and 15 bases from J, the junction contained 15 bases not matched to a gene. This CDR3 contains 14 residues. TCRdb independently ran MiXCR on the 5' RACE reads; one entry per CDR3 protein. The table has approximately 59,000 distinct CDR3 sequences, approximately 5.3% seen once. This TCR was recovered from a human donor with multiple sclerosis. The donor label of this sample is uncertain. The sequencing sample was made of PBMCs. J is TRBJ2-1 and V is TRBV5-6; 9 nucleotides agree with TRBD2. CDR3 protein: CASSWMTTSGLLFF. The CDR3 DNA sequence: TGTGCCAGCAGTTGGATGACGACTAGCGGCTTGTTGTTCTTC.